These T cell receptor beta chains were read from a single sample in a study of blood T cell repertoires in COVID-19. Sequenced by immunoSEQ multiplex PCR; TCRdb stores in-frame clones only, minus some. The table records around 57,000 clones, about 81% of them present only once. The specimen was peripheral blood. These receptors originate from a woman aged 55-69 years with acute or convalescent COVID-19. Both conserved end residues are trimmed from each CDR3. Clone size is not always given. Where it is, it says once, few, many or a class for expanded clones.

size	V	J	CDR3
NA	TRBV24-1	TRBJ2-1	ATEPGQGRAEQF
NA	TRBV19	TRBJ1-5	ASKQQGSRQPQH
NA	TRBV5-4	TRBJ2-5	ASSLESYQETQY
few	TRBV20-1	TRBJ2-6	SASLQLSGANVLT
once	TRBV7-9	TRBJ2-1	ASSLGSLAVSYNEQF
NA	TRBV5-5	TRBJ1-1	ASSPGQVNTEAF
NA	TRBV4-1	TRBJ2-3	ASSQEVLSTDTQY
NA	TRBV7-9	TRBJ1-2	ASSHTPGPSGDYT
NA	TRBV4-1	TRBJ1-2	ASSQDWATSRGYT
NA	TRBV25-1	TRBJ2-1	ASTRTGIFDEQF
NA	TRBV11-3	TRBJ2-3	ASSLAAGTDTQY
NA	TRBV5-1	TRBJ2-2	ASSLAGYEGVGNTGELF
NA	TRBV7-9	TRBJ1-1	ASQGGPTEAF
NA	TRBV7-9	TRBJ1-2	ASSPRGTGGDYGYT
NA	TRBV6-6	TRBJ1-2	ASSSQGAMGGYT